There are a few counts of the clone carrying this T cell receptor beta chain. These data are taken from a study of blood T cells in healthy people across ages. The CDR3 is made up of 15 amino acids. V shed 5 bases and J shed 9 bases, with 20 bases lying between them. Germline lookup yields CDR1 SGHTA and CDR2 FQGTGA. Through a sample-barcoded 5' primer and a J-beta primer mix, a second PCR was run for roughly 6 to 12 cycles. In TCRdb, the 5' RACE reads were re-called with MiXCR into one record per CDR3 protein. The table has about 1 million distinct CDR3 sequences, almost 25% seen once. These data are also associated with another study on T cells of mothers and their children.

The TCR sequence derives from a girl aged 2-10 years in good health. The V gene is TRBV7-3, the J gene TRBJ2-1; D might be TRBD1 or TRBD2, each matching 5 bases. The sample consisted of blood. CDR3 amino acids: CASSALGETASEQFF. The CDR3 DNA sequence: TGTGCCAGCAGCGCCCTAGGGGAGACGGCTTCTGAGCAGTTCTTC.